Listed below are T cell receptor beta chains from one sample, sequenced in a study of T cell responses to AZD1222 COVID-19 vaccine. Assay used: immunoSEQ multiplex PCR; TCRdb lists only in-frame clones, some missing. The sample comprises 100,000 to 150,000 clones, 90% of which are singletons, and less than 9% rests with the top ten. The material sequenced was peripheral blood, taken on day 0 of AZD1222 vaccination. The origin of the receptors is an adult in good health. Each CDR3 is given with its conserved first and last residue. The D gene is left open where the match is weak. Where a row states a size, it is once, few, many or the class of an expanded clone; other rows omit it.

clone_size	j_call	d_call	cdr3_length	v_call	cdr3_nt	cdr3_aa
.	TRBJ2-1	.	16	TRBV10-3	TGTGCCATCAGTGAGTCCGGCTTCGGCTCCTACAATGAGCAGTTCTTC	CAISESGFGSYNEQFF
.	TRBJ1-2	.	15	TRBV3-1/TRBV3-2	TGTGCCAGCAACAAAGCGGGGGGGGCTGGCTATGGCTACACCTTC	CASNKAGGAGYGYTF
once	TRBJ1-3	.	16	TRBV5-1	TGCGCCAGCAGCTTGGACAGGGTCTATTCAGGAAACACCATATATTTT	CASSLDRVYSGNTIYF
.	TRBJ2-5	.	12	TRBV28	TGTGCCAGCCAGGGCTTTCAAGAGACCCAGTACTTC	CASQGFQETQYF
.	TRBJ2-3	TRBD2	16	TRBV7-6	TGTGCCAGCAGCTTAAGGACTAGTGAAAGGACAGATACGCAGTATTTT	CASSLRTSERTDTQYF
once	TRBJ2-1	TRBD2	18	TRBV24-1	TGTGCCACCAGTGACCCCGGGACTAGCGGGTACTCCTACAATGAGCAGTTCTTC	CATSDPGTSGYSYNEQFF
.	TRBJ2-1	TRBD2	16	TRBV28	TGTGCCAGCAGTCCACGGATGTCTAGCGGGGGAAATGAGCAGTTCTTC	CASSPRMSSGGNEQFF
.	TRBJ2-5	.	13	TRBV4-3	TGCGCCAGCAGCCAAGGGCCATGGGAGACCCAGTACTTC	CASSQGPWETQYF
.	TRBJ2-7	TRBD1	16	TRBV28	TGTGCCAGCAGTGGCCCACGGGACAGGGGGCTGTACGAGCAGTACTTC	CASSGPRDRGLYEQYF
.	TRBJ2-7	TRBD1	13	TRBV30	TGTGCCTGGGATAGGGGACAGCCTTTCGAGCAGTACTTC	CAWDRGQPFEQYF
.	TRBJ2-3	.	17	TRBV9	TGTGCCAGCAGCCCCACCGGGGGTCAGGGACACGCAGATACGCAGTATTTT	CASSPTGGQGHADTQYF
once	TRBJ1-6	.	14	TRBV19	TGTGCCAGTAGGGTTTGGGATACCAATTCACCCCTCCACTTT	CASRVWDTNSPLHF
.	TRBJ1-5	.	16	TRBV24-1	TGTGCCACCAGTGCATGGGACGAAGATGGCAATCAGCCCCAGCATTTT	CATSAWDEDGNQPQHF
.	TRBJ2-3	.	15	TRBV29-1	TGCAGCGTTGAAGATCCAGGGGCGAGGACAGATACGCAGTATTTT	CSVEDPGARTDTQYF
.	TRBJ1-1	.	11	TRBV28	TGTGCCAGCAGTTTAACAGATGAAGCTTTCTTT	CASSLTDEAFF
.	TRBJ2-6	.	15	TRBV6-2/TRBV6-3	TGTGCCAGCAGTGTAGACAGCTCTGGGGCCAACGTCCTGACTTTC	CASSVDSSGANVLTF
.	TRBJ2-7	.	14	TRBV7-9	TGTGCCAGCAGCCGGGGAGGCCCAGGGGTCGAGCAGTACTTC	CASSRGGPGVEQYF
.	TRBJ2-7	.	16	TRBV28	TGTGCCAGCAGTTTAATTTCGCCAGGCAGCTCCTACGAGCAGTACTTC	CASSLISPGSSYEQYF
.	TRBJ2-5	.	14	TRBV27	TGTGCCAGCAGGTCGTCAGGGGGGCAAGAGACCCAGTACTTC	CASRSSGGQETQYF
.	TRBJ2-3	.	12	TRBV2	TGTGCCAGCAGTGAGAGACGAGATACGCAGTATTTT	CASSERRDTQYF
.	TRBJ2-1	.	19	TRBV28	TGTGCCAGCGGGACCTACAGGAGGGAGCCTAGTGGGGTATACAATGAGCAGTTCTTC	CASGTYRREPSGVYNEQFF
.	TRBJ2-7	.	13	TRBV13	TGTGCCAGCCCAGGGGAGGTTAAATACGAGCAGTACTTC	CASPGEVKYEQYF
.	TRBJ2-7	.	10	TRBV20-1	TGCAGTGCCCCGAGCTACGAGCAGTACTTC	CSAPSYEQYF
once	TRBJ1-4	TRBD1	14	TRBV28	TGTGCCAGCAGTTTTTGGACAGGGAATGAAAAACTGTTTTTT	CASSFWTGNEKLFF
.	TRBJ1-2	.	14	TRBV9	TGTGCCAGCAGCGTAGGCGGACAGAACTATGGCTACACCTTC	CASSVGGQNYGYTF
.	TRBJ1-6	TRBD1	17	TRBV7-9	TGTGCCAGCAGCCCGAGAACAGGGGGCGCGGCGTATTCACCCCTCCACTTT	CASSPRTGGAAYSPLHF
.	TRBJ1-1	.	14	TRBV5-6	TGTGCCAGCATCGATAAAGCCCGGAACACTGAAGCTTTCTTT	CASIDKARNTEAFF
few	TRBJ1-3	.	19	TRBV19	TGTGCCAGTAGTAATGCTTTGGACTATCTAACAGCTAAAAAAAACACCATATATTTT	CASSNALDYLTAKKNTIYF
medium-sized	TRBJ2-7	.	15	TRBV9	TGTGCCAGCAGCCCGACGGGGTCATATCTCTACGAGCAGTACTTC	CASSPTGSYLYEQYF
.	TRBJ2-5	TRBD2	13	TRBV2	TGTGCCAGCAGTGAAGCTCCTAGCGGGGGGTGCGACTTC	CASSEAPSGGCDF
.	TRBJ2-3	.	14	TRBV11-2	TGTGCCAGCAGCGACGGGTACCACACAGATACGCAGTATTTT	CASSDGYHTDTQYF
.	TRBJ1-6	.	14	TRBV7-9	TGTGCCAGCAGCTTAGCAGGACGGGGAGGAACCCTCCACTTT	CASSLAGRGGTLHF
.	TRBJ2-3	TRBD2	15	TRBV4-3	TGCGCCAGCAGCGGTAACGGGGGGAGCACAGATACGCAGTATTTT	CASSGNGGSTDTQYF
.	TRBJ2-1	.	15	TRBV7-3	TGTGCCAGCAGCTTAAACCGGGGGCCCCACAATGAGCAGTTCTTC	CASSLNRGPHNEQFF
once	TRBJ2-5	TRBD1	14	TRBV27	TGTGCCAGCAGTTTGGGTGGGACAGAAGAGACCCAGTACTTC	CASSLGGTEETQYF
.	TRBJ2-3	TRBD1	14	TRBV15	TGTGCCACCAGCAAACGACAGGGACGTGATACGCAGTATTTT	CATSKRQGRDTQYF
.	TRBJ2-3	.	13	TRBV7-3	TGTGCCAGCAGCTTAGGGTTTAGGGGCACGCAGTATTTT	CASSLGFRGTQYF
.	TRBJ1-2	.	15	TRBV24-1	TGTGCCACCAGTGCGGGACCCTCCTTAAACTATGGCTACACCTTC	CATSAGPSLNYGYTF
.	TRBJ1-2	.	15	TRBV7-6	TGTGCCAGCAGCCCCACCCCGCGCGACAACTATGGCTACACCTTC	CASSPTPRDNYGYTF
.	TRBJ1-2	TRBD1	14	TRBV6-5	TGTGCCAGCAGTTACACTCGACAGGGGAATGGCTACACCTTC	CASSYTRQGNGYTF
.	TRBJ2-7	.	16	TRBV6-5	TGTGCCAGCAGTTACTCGTTACAGAGTCACCCCTACGAGCAGTACTTC	CASSYSLQSHPYEQYF
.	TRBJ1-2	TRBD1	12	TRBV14	TGTTCGGGACAGGGGTTAATGTGGGGCTACACCTTC	CSGQGLMWGYTF
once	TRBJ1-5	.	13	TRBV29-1	TGCAGCGTTGAGGAAGATAGCAATCAGCCCCAGCATTTT	CSVEEDSNQPQHF
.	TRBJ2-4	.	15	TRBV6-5	TGTGCCAGCAGCACAAGGGGGACTACCAAAAACATTCAGTACTTC	CASSTRGTTKNIQYF
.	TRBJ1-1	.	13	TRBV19	TGTGCCAGTAGCACAAATATCGGGACTGAAGCTTTCTTT	CASSTNIGTEAFF
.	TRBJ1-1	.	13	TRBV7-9	TGTGCCAGCAGCTTAGTAGGGTTCACTGAAGCTTTCTTT	CASSLVGFTEAFF
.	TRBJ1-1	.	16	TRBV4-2	TGTGCCAGCAGCCAAGAACACCTAGGAGTTGGCACTGAAGCTTTCTTT	CASSQEHLGVGTEAFF
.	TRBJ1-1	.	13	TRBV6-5	TGTGCCGGCAAGGTGACGGCGAACACTGAAGCTTTCTTT	CAGKVTANTEAFF